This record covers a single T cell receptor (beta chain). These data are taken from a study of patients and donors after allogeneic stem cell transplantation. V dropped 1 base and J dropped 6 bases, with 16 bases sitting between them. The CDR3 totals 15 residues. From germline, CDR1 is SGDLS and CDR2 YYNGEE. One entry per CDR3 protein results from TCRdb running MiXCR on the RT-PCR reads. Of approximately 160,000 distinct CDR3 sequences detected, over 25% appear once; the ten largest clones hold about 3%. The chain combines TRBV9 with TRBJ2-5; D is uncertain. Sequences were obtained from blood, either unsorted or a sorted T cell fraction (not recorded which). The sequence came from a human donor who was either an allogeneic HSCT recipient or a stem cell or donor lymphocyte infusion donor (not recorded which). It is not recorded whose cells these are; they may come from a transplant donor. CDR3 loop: CASSVNEDGWKTQYF. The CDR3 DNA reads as TGTGCCAGCAGCGTAAACGAGGACGGCTGGAAGACCCAGTACTTC.